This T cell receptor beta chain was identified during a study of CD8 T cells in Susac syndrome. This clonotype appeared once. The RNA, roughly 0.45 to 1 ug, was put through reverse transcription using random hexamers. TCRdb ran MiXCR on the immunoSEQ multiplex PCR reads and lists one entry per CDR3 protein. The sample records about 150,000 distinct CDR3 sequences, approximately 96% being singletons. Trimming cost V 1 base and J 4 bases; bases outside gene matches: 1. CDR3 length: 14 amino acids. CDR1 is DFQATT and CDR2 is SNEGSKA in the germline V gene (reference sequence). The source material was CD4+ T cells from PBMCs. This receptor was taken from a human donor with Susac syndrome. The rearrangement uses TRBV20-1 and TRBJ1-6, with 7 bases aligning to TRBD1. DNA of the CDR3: TGCAGTGCTAGAGGACAGGGATATAATTCACCCCTCCACTTT. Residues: CSARGQGYNSPLHF.